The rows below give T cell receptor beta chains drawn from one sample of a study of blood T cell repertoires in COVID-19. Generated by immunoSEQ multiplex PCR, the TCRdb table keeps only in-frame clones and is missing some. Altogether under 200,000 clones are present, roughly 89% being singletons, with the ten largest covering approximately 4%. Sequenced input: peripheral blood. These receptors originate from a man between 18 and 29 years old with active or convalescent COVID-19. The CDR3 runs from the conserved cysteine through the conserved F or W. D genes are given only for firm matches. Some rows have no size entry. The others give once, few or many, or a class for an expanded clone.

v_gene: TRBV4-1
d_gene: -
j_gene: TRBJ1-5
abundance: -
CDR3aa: CASSQDGWYQPQHF
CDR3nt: TGCGCCAGCAGCCAAGACGGGTGGTATCAGCCCCAGCATTTT

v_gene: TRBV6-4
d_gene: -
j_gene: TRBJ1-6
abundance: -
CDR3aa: CASSDGRLNSPLHF
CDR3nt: TGTGCCAGCAGTGACGGCAGACTTAATTCACCCCTCCACTTT

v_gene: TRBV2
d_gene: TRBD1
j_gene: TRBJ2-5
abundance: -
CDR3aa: CASSEDGQEETQYF
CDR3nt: TGTGCCAGCAGTGAAGACGGACAGGAAGAGACCCAGTACTTC

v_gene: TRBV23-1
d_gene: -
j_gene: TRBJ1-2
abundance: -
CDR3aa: CASSRKRGGQAYGYTF
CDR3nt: TGCGCCAGCAGTCGGAAACGGGGGGGGCAGGCCTATGGCTACACCTTC

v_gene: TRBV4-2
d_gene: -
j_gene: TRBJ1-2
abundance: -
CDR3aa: CASSQGVFDGYTF
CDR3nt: TGTGCCAGCAGCCAAGGAGTATTCGATGGCTACACCTTC

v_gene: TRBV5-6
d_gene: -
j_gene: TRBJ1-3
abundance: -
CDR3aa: CASSLAGSTGNTIYF
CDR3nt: TGTGCCAGCAGCTTGGCAGGCAGTACTGGAAACACCATATATTTT

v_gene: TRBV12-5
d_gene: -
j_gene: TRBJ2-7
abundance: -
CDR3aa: CASGGGGATYEQYF
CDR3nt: TGTGCTAGTGGCGGTGGAGGGGCAACCTACGAGCAGTACTTC

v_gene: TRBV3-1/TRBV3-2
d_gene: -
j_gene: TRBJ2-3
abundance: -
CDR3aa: CASRAYTGSTDTQYF
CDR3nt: TGTGCCAGCAGAGCCTACACGGGTTCCACAGATACGCAGTATTTT

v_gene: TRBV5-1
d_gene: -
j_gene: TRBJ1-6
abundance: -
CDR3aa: CASSLAVNSPLHF
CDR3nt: TGCGCCAGCAGCTTGGCCGTCAATTCACCCCTCCACTTT

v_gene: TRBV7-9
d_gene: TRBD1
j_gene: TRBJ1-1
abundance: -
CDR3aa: CASSWDRYEAFF
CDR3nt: TGTGCCAGCAGCTGGGACAGATATGAAGCTTTCTTT

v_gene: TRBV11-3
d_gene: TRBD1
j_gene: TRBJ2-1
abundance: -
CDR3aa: CASSARTGKTNEQFF
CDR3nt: TGTGCCAGCAGCGCCCGGACAGGGAAGACAAATGAGCAGTTCTTC

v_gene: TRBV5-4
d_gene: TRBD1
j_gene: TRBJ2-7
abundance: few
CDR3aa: CASSYGTGLYEQYF
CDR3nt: TGTGCCAGCAGCTACGGGACAGGGCTCTACGAGCAGTACTTC

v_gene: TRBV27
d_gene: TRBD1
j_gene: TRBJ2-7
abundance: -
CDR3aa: CASSLRDRAYEQYF
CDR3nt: TGTGCCAGCAGTTTACGGGACAGGGCCTACGAGCAGTACTTC

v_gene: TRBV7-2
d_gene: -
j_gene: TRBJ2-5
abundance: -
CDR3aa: CASSPQTGQETQYF
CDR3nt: TGTGCCAGCAGCCCCCAGACAGGACAAGAGACCCAGTACTTC

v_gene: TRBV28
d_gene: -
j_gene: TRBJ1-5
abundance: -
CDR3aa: CASSLMGQPQHF
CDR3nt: TGTGCCAGCAGTTTAATGGGCCAGCCCCAGCATTTT

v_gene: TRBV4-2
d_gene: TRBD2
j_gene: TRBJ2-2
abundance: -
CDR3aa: CASSQDHRSSGSSGELFF
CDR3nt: TGTGCCAGCAGCCAAGATCATAGGTCCAGCGGGAGCTCTGGGGAGCTGTTTTTT

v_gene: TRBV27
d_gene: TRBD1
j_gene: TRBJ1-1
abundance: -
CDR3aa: CASSLFAGTGSNEAFF
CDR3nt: TGTGCCAGCAGTTTATTTGCAGGGACAGGGTCGAATGAAGCTTTCTTT

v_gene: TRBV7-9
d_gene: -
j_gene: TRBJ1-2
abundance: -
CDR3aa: CASSPRGLGYTF
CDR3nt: TGTGCCAGCAGCCCGCGGGGGCTTGGCTACACCTTC

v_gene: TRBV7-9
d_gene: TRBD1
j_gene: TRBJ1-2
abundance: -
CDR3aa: CASSLGQGAIDYGYTF
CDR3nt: TGTGCCAGCAGCCTAGGACAGGGGGCGATCGACTATGGCTACACCTTC

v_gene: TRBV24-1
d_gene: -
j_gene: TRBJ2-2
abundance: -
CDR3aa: CATSGIASQGELFF
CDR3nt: TGTGCCACCTCAGGCATTGCCAGCCAAGGGGAGCTGTTTTTT

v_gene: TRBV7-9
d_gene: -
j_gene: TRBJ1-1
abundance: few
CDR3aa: CASSLSQANTEAFF
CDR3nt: TGTGCCAGCAGCTTAAGTCAGGCGAACACTGAAGCTTTCTTT

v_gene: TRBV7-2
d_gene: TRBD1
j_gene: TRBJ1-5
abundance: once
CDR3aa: CASRSGTGKNQPQHF
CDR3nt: TGTGCCAGCAGATCCGGGACAGGGAAAAATCAGCCCCAGCATTTT

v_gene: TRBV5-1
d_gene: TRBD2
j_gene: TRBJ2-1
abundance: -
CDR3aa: CASSPALRLAEGDEQFF
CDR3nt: TGCGCCAGCAGCCCCGCCCTTCGACTAGCGGAGGGGGATGAGCAGTTCTTC

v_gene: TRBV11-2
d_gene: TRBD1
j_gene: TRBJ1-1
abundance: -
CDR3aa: CASSGTDTEAFF
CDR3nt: TGTGCCAGCAGTGGGACAGACACTGAAGCTTTCTTT

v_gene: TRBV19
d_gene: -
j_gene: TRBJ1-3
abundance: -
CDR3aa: CASHPRAGNTIYF
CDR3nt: TGTGCCAGCCACCCCCGGGCTGGAAACACCATATATTTT

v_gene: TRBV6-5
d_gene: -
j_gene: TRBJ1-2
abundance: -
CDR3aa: CASRTVYGYTF
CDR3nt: TGTGCCAGCAGGACAGTCTATGGCTACACCTTC